The text below deals with one T cell receptor beta chain. Its antigen has not been determined. Base qualities are not at hand, and no much larger clone is one base apart. TCR CDR3 regions were amplified from genomic DNA by multiplex PCR using the deep immunoSEQ assay. Extracted genomic DNA from each cell subset was distributed evenly across all wells of several immunoSEQ 96-well plates, and each plate was treated as a replicate. Each replicate PCR for unsorted PBMC received 250 to 300 ng genomic DNA, equal to approximately 30,000 T cell genomes. Ten immunoSEQ deep assay plates were used to sequence unsorted PBMC genomic DNA. Purified libraries were quantified with a Qubit 3.0 fluorometer, sized on a Bioanalyzer 2100, and re-quantified with the KAPA Library Quantification kit. Every immunoSEQ 96-well plate was sequenced on a separate single-read 150-cycle Illumina NextSeq 550 flow cell. As for the authors' bioinformatics: The immunoSEQ output contained only junctional sequences without quality scores, so filtering could not match that applied to full-length reads. Sequences were annotated with PyIR, a Python wrapper for IgBLAST v1.9, and V/J genes and CDR3 were assigned using IMGT germline references. Reads with weak V/J assignments (E-value above 1e-6), missing CDR3, stop codons, out-of-frame junctions, or ambiguous translated residues were removed. V3J clonotypes were defined by identical inferred V gene, J gene, and CDR3 amino acid sequence. The percentage overlap between two repertoires was calculated by dividing the number of shared unique clonotypes by the size of the smaller repertoire. Richness of each repertoire was evaluated using RTK rarefaction, the Chao1 estimator, and Recon v2.1 estimates of unobserved clonotypes. The table was pulled from immuneACCESS by TCRdb, which kept in-frame rearrangements only. Such tables lose some clones; where checked, under half of the loss comes from unresolved V genes, and the rest has no known cause. The D gene and trimming were derived from the DNA, and the V and J assignments and clone size from that table. In all, the sample holds hundreds of thousands of clones, and approximately 80% of those were seen once. The ten largest account for more than 10% of the sample.

This specimen comes from a study of shared clonotypes between healthy human individuals (dated by TCRdb to 2019 to 2021). Regarding the research as a whole: A few men and two women, aged 18 to 49 years, made up the cohort. To estimate repertoire size and how much clonotypes are shared between individuals, the study performed deep sequencing of blood TCR repertoires from about 5 healthy adults. Libraries were prepared and TCR repertoires were sequenced by different laboratories using diverse techniques, in order to increase sequencing depth and limit assay-specific biases. Per donor, leukapheresis produced somewhere between about 0.8 and 9.5 billion PBMCs. The paper's findings and limits, for the study overall: Only blood was sampled, and tissue TCR repertoires likely differ from those in blood. Pairwise subsampling indicated that sequencing depth was expected to affect the degree of clonotype sharing among donors. Because the study included only a small number of donors, the genetic and exposure-history diversity represented was limited.

Healthy HIV-negative adults with no recently reported acute infections or vaccinations were included as donors. Every donor was a Caucasian adult living in Nashville, Tennessee, USA. For unsorted samples, some 90 million PBMCs were counted and genomic DNA was extracted with the QIAamp DNA Blood Mini kit. Blood was obtained by leukapheresis, after which PBMCs were separated by Ficoll-Histopaque density gradient centrifugation and cryopreserved in liquid nitrogen vapor phase. The CDR3 contains 15 residues, cysteine and phenylalanine counted. The only DNA kept is the CDR3, 45 bases in frame from the first base. V loses 3 bases at its end and J loses 0 bases; junction bases beyond the gene matches: 3. CDR1 and CDR2 (SEHNR, FQNEAQ) derive from the germline V gene (reference sequence).

The sequence links TRBV7-9 to TRBJ2-3, and 7 junctional nucleotides match TRBD2. The clonotype originates from a middle-aged woman in good health. Some clones in this sample may be carry-over from other donors' samples. The specimen was PBMCs. The nucleotide sequence is TGTGCCAGCAGCTTCGCTAGCGGAAGCACAGATACGCAGTATTTT. Its product reads: CASSFASGSTDTQYF.